A single sample is the source of the 14 T cell receptor beta chains below, sequenced in a study of graft-versus-host responses after intestinal transplantation. For these TCRs, the target antigens are not known. Measured with immunoSEQ multiplex PCR; TCRdb has only the in-frame clones, and not every one. The repertoire has 85,000 to 90,000 clones, 75% to 95% of them found once; the top ten carry 0.3% to 0.35%. The sample was unstimulated CD4+ T cells sorted from spleen or lymph node cells, taken before transplant. The receptors stem from a human donor who was the organ donor for an intestinal transplant.

V gene TRBV18 combines with J gene TRBJ1-2; D is unresolved. The CDR3 has 15 residues. V shed 0 bases and J shed 3 bases, with 11 bases lying between them. Germline V gene lookup returns CDR1 KGHSH and CDR2 LQKENI. The CDR3 sequence is CASSPPGRRDYGYTF. CDR3 sequence (DNA): TGTGCCAGCTCACCACCGGGGAGGCGAGACTATGGCTACACCTTC.

CDR3 coding DNA: TGTGCCAGCAGCTTATCAGGGATTCAAAGGGGCGCTGAAGCTTTCTTT. Its translation is CASSLSGIQRGAEAFF. V gene TRBV5-5 combines with J gene TRBJ1-1, with D maybe TRBD1 (5 bases). V shed 2 bases and J shed 6 bases, with 20 bases lying between them. CDR1 is SGHKS and CDR2 is YYEKEE in the germline V gene (reference sequence). There are 16 residues in the CDR3.

This clone was observed a single time. This sequence joins TRBV5-1 and TRBJ2-7; maybe TRBD2 (6 bases). The CDR3 loop spans 16 amino acids. V lost 4 bases and J 1 base, leaving 18 bases between the germline ends. Looked up from germline, CDR1 is SGHRS and CDR2 is YFSETQ. The CDR3 loop is CASSLIGRGISYEQYF. The CDR3 bases are TGCGCCAGCAGCCTGATTGGACGCGGGATTTCCTACGAGCAGTACTTC.

The rearrangement joins TRBV19 to TRBJ2-3; weak D call: TRBD1 (6 bases). The length of the CDR3 is 15 residues. Germline lookup yields CDR1 LNHDA and CDR2 SQIVND (reference sequence). Trimming left V 0 bases short and J 7 bases short, with 14 bases between. The CDR3 DNA reads as TGTGCCAGTAGTATAGAAGGGGCACAGGGAAATACGCAGTATTTT. Translation: CASSIEGAQGNTQYF.

V and J are TRBV30 and TRBJ2-5, with 16 bases lining up with TRBD2. CDR1 and CDR2 from the germline V gene are GTSNPN and SVGIG (reference sequence). Germline trimming cut 0 bases from V and 5 bases from J; bases unmatched to any gene: 3. The CDR3 covers 16 residues. The chain's CDR3 is CAWSVGLAGGLETQYF. The CDR3 DNA sequence: TGTGCCTGGAGTGTGGGACTAGCGGGGGGGCTTGAGACCCAGTACTTC.

The chain is built from TRBV7-2 and TRBJ2-7; 9 bases match TRBD2. CDR3 size: 15 residues. Germline values: CDR1 SGHTA, CDR2 FQGNSA. The ends lost 0 bases at V and 3 bases at J; junction bases unmatched: 3. CDR3 nucleotide sequence: TGTGCCAGCAGCTTAGCGGTTAGCGGGAGCTACGAGCAGTACTTC. This gives the protein CASSLAVSGSYEQYF.

The chain employs TRBV9 and TRBJ2-3, with 7 bases matching TRBD2. Germline V lookup: CDR1 SGDLS, CDR2 YYNGEE. Trimming took 0 bases from V and 8 from J; bases not matched to a gene: 6. The length of the CDR3 is 14 residues. The CDR3 reads CASSVDPSGFTQYF. As DNA, the CDR3 is TGTGCCAGCAGCGTAGATCCTAGCGGATTTACGCAGTATTTT.

V gene TRBV6-1 combines with J gene TRBJ2-1, with 7 nucleotides matching TRBD2. With V trimmed by 8 bases and J by 3 bases, 4 bases remained unmatched. Looked up from germline, CDR1 is MNHNS and CDR2 is SASEGT. The CDR3 has 13 residues. As DNA, the CDR3 is TGTGCCAGCGCCTGGGACTACTACAATGAGCAGTTCTTC. It yields the protein CASAWDYYNEQFF.

This chain connects TRBV7-2 to TRBJ2-2; D is possibly TRBD2 (5 bases). Trimming removed 2 bases at V and 6 bases at J, with 10 bases between. There are 14 residues in the CDR3. CDR1 SGHTA and CDR2 FQGNSA come from the germline V gene. The CDR3 DNA is TGTGCCAGCAGCTTACTGGGAGCGCCCGGGGAGCTGTTTTTT. Protein: CASSLLGAPGELFF.

The chain recombines TRBV28 with TRBJ1-5; D call uncertain. V lost 2 bases and J 6 bases, leaving 11 bases between the germline ends. The CDR3 has 14 residues. CDR1 MDHEN and CDR2 SYDVKM come from the germline V gene. The CDR3 is CASSLPIRSQPQHF. The CDR3 coding sequence is TGTGCCAGCAGTTTACCCATCAGAAGTCAGCCCCAGCATTTT.

CDR3 loop: CATSGQRIYQPQHF. The CDR3 DNA is TGTGCCACCAGCGGTCAGCGGATTTATCAGCCCCAGCATTTT. The genes are TRBV15 and TRBJ1-5; no reliable D call. V lost 5 bases and J lost 5, with 13 bases in between. In germline, CDR1 is LNHNV, CDR2 YYDKDF (reference sequence). The CDR3 sequence is 14 residues long. The complete variable domain, with remaining parts taken from reference TRBV15 and TRBJ1-5, reads DAMVIQNPRYQVTQFGKPVTLSCSQTLNHNVMYWYQQKSSQAPKLLFHYYDKDFNNEADTPDNFQSRRPNTSFCFLDIRSPGLGDTAMYLCATSGQRIYQPQHFGDGTRLSIL.

This chain uses TRBV7-8 with TRBJ2-5; TRBD2 might be the D (5 bases). This CDR3 contains 13 residues. Germline V CDR1 and CDR2: SGHVS, FQNEAQ. With 5 bases removed from V and 5 bases from J, the gap between germline ends came to 12 bases. The chain's CDR3 is CASSPRDYETQYF. CDR3 nucleotide sequence: TGTGCCAGCAGCCCGCGTGACTACGAGACCCAGTACTTC.

The chain recombines TRBV11-2 with TRBJ2-2, with TRBD1 as a possible D gene (5 bases). Germline CDR1 is SGHAT and CDR2 is FQNNGV. V shed 2 bases and J shed 6 bases, with 13 bases lying between them. This CDR3 comprises 15 residues. The CDR3 reads CASSLIRGQAGELFF. CDR3 sequence (DNA): TGTGCCAGCAGCTTAATTCGCGGACAAGCCGGGGAGCTGTTTTTT. The full variable domain, its missing parts supplied by reference TRBV11-2 and TRBJ2-2, is EAGVAQSPRYKIIEKRQSVAFWCNPISGHATLYWYQQILGQGPKLLIQFQNNGVVDDSQLPKDRFSAERLKGVDSTLKIQPAKLEDSAVYLCASSLIRGQAGELFFGEGSRLTVL.

The sample holds one count of this clone. This rearrangement joins TRBV19 to TRBJ1-1, with 9 bases aligning to TRBD1. Germline-derived CDR1 and CDR2 are LNHDA and SQIVND (reference sequence). V shed 1 base, J shed 4 bases, and the junction held 10 bases outside the gene matches. The CDR3 runs to 17 residues. The CDR3 coding sequence is TGTGCCAGTAGTATAGTTGGGACAGGGAGGTGGCCCACTGAAGCTTTCTTT. Translating gives CASSIVGTGRWPTEAFF. The full variable domain, its missing parts supplied by reference TRBV19 and TRBJ1-1, is DGGITQSPKYLFRKEGQNVTLSCEQNLNHDAMYWYRQDPGQGLRLIYYSQIVNDFQKGDIAEGYSVSREKKESFPLTVTSAQKNPTAFYLCASSIVGTGRWPTEAFFGQGTRLTVV.